The 7 T cell receptor beta chains reported below all come from one sample, sequenced in a study of blood T cell repertoires in COVID-19 (TCRdb year 2020). Library preparation was by the immunoSEQ multiplex PCR assay. Not all clones reach the TCRdb copy of this immuneACCESS table, which keeps in-frame sequences only. Checked studies attribute under half of the gap to unresolved V genes and leave the rest unexplained. The sample table records around 60,000 clones; 81% of these occur just once. Together, the top ten hold under 30% of the sample. Sequenced sample: peripheral blood. The receptors shown here come from a woman of 80 years or more with active or convalescent COVID-19.

The V call is TRBV5-1, the J call TRBJ2-1; 7 bases are a match to TRBD2. This CDR3 has 15 residues. V lost 5 bases to trimming and J lost 3 bases; unmatched junction nucleotides: 8. Germline assignment: CDR1 SGHRS and CDR2 YFSETQ. This chain's CDR3 is CASRLRGGDYNEQFF. The CDR3 DNA reads TGCGCCAGCAGGTTACGCGGGGGTGACTACAATGAGCAGTTCTTC.

The J gene is TRBJ2-5, the V gene TRBV5-1; 11 bases fit TRBD1. V gave up 3 bases and J gave up 0 bases; unmatched junction bases: 4. The germline gives CDR1 SGHRS, CDR2 YFSETQ. The CDR3 has 16 amino acids. In DNA, the CDR3 is TGCGCCAGCAGCTCCCGGACAGGGGGCAACCAAGAGACCCAGTACTTC. It translates to CASSSRTGGNQETQYF.

This clone appeared once. V and J are TRBV4-2 and TRBJ1-4, with D tentatively TRBD1 (5 bases). CDR1 and CDR2 (germline): LGHNA, YNFKEQ. Trimming stripped 3 bases from V and 3 bases from J, with 11 bases between. The CDR3 is 15 amino acids. The CDR3 spells CASSHTRAANEKLFF. Here the CDR3 DNA reads TGTGCCAGCAGCCATACCAGGGCAGCTAATGAAAAACTGTTTTTT.

The V call is TRBV19, the J call TRBJ1-5, with D hard to call. This CDR3 is 15 amino acids long. V lost 2 bases to trimming and J lost 7 bases, with 15 bases between them. Germline CDR1 LNHDA, CDR2 SQIVND (reference sequence). The CDR3 loop reads CASSISAGLGQPQHF. The CDR3 DNA sequence: TGTGCCAGTAGTATATCGGCGGGGTTGGGACAGCCCCAGCATTTT.

The gene calls are TRBV4-3 and TRBJ1-2; 7 positions agree with TRBD1. J lost 4 bases, V lost 3 bases, and 8 bases had no gene match. The CDR3 consists of 15 residues. The germline V gene encodes CDR1 LGHNA and CDR2 YSLEER. CDR3 coding DNA: TGCGCCAGCAGCCAGGTTGCAACAGGGGCCTATGGCTACACCTTC. It is translated as CASSQVATGAYGYTF.

The chain links TRBV28 to TRBJ1-1; possibly TRBD1 for D (5 bases). The CDR3 runs to 14 residues. V dropped 1 base and J dropped 1 base, with 7 bases sitting between them. Germline V gene data show CDR1 as MDHEN and CDR2 as SYDVKM. In DNA, the CDR3 is TGTGCCAGCAGTTTATTAGGGGAGAACACTGAAGCTTTCTTT. Protein product: CASSLLGENTEAFF.

This chain uses TRBV5-4 with TRBJ1-1, with a possible D match to TRBD1 (6 bases). Germline values: CDR1 SGHNT, CDR2 YYREEE (reference sequence). V lost 4 bases to trimming and J lost 1 base, with 8 bases between them. CDR3 length: 13 residues. CDR3 in amino acids: CASSPTGNTEAFF. The CDR3 nucleotides read TGTGCCAGCAGCCCGACAGGGAACACTGAAGCTTTCTTT.